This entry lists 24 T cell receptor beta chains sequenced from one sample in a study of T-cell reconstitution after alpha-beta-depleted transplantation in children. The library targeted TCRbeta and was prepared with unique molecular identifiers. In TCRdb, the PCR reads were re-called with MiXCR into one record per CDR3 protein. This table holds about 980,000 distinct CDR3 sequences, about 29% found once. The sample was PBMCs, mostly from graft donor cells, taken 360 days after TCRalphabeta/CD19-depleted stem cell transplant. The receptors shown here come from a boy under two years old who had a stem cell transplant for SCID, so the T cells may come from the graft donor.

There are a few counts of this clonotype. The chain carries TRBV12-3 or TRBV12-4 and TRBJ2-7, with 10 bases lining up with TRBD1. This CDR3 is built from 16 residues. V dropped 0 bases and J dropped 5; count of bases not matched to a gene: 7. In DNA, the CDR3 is TGTGCCAGCAGTTTAGCGGTAGGGACAGGGGTCAACGAGCAGTACTTC. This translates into CASSLAVGTGVNEQYF.

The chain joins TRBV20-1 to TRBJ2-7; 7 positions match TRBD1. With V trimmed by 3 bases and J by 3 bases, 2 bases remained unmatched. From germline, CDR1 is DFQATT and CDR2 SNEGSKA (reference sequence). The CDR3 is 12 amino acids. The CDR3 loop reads CSASGQDYEQYF. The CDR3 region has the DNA TGCAGTGCTAGCGGACAGGACTACGAGCAGTACTTC.

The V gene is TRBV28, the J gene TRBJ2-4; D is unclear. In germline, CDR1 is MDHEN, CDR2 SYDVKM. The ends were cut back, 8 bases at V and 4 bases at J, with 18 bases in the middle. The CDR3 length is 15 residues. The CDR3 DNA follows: TGTGCCAGCTCAAGCCCGACACCCCAGAAAAACATTCAGTACTTC. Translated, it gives CASSSPTPQKNIQYF.

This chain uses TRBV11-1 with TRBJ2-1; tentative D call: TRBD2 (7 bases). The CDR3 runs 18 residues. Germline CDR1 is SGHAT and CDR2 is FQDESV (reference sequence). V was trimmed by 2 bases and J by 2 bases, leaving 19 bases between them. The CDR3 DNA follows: TGTGCCAGCAGCTTAAAGGTTGGGCGGGGGCCGCCCTACAATGAGCAGTTCTTC. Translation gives CASSLKVGRGPPYNEQFF.

The CDR3 sequence is CASRTSGATPYEQYF. For the CDR3, the DNA is TGTGCCAGCAGAACGAGCGGGGCCACTCCCTACGAGCAGTACTTC. J is TRBJ2-7 and V is TRBV6-2 or TRBV6-3; 7 nucleotides match TRBD2. V trimming: 6 bases; J trimming: 2 bases; junction bases outside the gene matches: 10. The CDR3 runs to 15 residues. Germline V lookup: CDR1 MNHEY, CDR2 SVGEGT.

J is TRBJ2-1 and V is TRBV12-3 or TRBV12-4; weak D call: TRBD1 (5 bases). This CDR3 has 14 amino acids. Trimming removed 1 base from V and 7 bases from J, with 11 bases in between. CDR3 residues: CASSLEQGWNEQFF. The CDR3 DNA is TGTGCCAGCAGTTTAGAGCAGGGCTGGAATGAGCAGTTCTTC.

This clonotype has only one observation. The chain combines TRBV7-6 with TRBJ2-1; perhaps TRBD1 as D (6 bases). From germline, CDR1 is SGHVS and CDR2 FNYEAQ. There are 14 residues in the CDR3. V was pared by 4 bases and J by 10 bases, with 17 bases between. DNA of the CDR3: TGTGCCAGCAGCTCCGAACCGGTACAGGGCGAGCAGTTCTTC. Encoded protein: CASSSEPVQGEQFF.

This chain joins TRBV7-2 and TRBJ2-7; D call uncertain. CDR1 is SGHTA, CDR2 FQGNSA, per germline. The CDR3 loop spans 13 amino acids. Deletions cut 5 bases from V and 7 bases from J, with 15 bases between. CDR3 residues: CASSGNRAGEQYF. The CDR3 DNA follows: TGTGCCAGCAGCGGCAACAGAGCTGGGGAGCAGTACTTC.

The DNA for the CDR3 is TGTGCCAGCAGCTCCTCCGGGGTGGGACAGCCCCAGCATTTT. Amino acid sequence: CASSSSGVGQPQHF. The V call is TRBV7-6, the J call TRBJ1-5; D gene uncertain. Germline lookup yields CDR1 SGHVS and CDR2 FNYEAQ. This CDR3 has 14 residues. Between the trimmed V and J ends, which lost 4 bases and 7 bases, there was a span of 14 bases.

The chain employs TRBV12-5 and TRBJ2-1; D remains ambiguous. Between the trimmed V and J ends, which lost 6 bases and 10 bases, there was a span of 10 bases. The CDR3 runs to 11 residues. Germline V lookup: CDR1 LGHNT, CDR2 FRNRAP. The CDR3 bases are TGTGCTAGTGGCTCAAGATGGGAGCAGTTCTTC. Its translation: CASGSRWEQFF.

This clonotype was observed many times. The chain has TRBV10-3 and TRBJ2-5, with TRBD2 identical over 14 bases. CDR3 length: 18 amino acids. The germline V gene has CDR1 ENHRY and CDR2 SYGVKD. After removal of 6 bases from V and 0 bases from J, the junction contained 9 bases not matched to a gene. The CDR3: CAISPGTSGGLYQETQYF. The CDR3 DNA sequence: TGTGCCATCAGCCCCGGGACTAGCGGGGGCCTGTACCAAGAGACCCAGTACTTC.

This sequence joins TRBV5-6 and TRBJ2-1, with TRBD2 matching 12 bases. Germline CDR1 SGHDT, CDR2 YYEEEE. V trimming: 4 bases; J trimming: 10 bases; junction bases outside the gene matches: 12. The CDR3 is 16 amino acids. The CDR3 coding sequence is TGTGCCAGCAGCCCTAGCGGGGGGGCCCGTTTTGGGGAGCAGTTCTTC. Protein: CASSPSGGARFGEQFF.

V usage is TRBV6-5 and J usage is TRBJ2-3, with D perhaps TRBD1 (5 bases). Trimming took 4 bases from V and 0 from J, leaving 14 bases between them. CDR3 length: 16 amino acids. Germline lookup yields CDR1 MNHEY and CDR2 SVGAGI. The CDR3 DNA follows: TGTGCCAGCAGTTTCTACAGGAAATCTAGCACAGATACGCAGTATTTT. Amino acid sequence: CASSFYRKSSTDTQYF.

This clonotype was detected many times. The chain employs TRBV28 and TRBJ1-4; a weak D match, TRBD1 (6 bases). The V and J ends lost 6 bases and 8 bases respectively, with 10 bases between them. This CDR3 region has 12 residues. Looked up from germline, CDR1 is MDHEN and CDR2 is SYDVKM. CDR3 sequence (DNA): TGTGCCAGCAGCACAGGGTTGGAAAAACTGTTTTTT. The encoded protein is CASSTGLEKLFF.

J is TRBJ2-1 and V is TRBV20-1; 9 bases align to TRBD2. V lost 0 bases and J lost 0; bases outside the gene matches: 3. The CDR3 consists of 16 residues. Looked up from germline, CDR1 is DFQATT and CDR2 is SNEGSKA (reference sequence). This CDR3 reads CSARDSGGSSYNEQFF. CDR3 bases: TGCAGTGCTAGAGACAGCGGGGGGAGCTCCTACAATGAGCAGTTCTTC.

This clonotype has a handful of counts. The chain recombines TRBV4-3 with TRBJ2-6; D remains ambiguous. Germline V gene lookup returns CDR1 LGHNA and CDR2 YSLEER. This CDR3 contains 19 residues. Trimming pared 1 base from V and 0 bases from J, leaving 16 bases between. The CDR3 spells CASSQVIGTFVSGANVLTF. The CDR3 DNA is TGCGCCAGCAGCCAAGTCATAGGTACATTCGTCTCTGGGGCCAACGTCCTGACTTTC.

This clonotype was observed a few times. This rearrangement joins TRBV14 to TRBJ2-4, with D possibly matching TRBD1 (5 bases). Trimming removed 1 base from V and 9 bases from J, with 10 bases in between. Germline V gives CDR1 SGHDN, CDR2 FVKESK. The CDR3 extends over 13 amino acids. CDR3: CASSQAFQGIQYF. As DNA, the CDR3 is TGTGCCAGCAGCCAAGCTTTCCAGGGCATTCAGTACTTC.

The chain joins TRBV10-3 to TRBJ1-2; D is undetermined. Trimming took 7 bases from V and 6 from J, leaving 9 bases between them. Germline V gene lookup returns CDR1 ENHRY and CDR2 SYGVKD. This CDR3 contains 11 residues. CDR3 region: CAITLEDGYTF. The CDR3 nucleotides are TGTGCCATCACCTTAGAGGATGGCTACACCTTC.

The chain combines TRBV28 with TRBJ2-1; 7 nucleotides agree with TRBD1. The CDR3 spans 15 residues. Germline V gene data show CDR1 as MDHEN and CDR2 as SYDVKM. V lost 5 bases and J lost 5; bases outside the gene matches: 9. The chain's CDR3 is CASSQPTGADNEQFF. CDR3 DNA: TGTGCCAGCAGTCAACCTACAGGGGCGGACAATGAGCAGTTCTTC.

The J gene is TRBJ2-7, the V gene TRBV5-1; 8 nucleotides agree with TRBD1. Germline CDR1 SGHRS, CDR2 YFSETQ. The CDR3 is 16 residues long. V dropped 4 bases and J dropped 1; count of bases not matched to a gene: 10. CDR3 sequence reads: CASSDGTGGISYEQYF. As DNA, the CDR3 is TGCGCCAGCAGCGACGGAACAGGGGGGATTTCCTACGAGCAGTACTTC.

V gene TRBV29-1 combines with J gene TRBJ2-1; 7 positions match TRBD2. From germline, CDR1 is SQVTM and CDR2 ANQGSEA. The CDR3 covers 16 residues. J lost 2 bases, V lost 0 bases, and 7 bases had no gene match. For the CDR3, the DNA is TGCAGCGTTGAAGACAACCGGGGGGACCCCTACAATGAGCAGTTCTTC. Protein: CSVEDNRGDPYNEQFF.

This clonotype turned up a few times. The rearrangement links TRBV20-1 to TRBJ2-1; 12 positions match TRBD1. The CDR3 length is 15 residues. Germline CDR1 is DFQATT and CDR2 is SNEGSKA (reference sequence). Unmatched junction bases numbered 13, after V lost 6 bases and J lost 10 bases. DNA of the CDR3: TGCAGTGCCGTCGATGGGGACAGGGGGCGGAGGGAGCAGTTCTTC. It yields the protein CSAVDGDRGRREQFF.

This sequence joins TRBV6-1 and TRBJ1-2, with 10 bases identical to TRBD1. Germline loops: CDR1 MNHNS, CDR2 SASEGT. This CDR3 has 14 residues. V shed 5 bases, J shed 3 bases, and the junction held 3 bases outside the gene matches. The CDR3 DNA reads TGTGCCAGCAGTAAGACAGGGGGCGACTATGGCTACACCTTC. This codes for CASSKTGGDYGYTF.

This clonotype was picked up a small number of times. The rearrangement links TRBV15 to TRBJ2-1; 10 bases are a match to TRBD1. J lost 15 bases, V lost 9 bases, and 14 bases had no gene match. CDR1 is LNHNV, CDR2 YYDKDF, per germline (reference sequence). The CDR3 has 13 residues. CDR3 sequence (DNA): TGTGCCACGCGACCGACAGGGGGCGAGTTCCGGTTCTTC. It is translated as CATRPTGGEFRFF.